This T cell receptor beta chain appears in the sequencing data of a study of multiple sclerosis patients with progressive multifocal leukoencephalopathy. This clone is a singleton in its sample. Sequencing was performed with immunoSEQ multiplex PCR; in TCRdb, only in-frame clones are kept and a portion is missing. The sample includes some 31,000 clones, nearly 90% of them seen just once. The CDR3 is made up of 14 amino acids. V lost 6 bases and J lost 0, with 12 bases in between. Per germline, CDR1 SQVTM and CDR2 ANQGSEA. Time point of the sample: five to six months of natalizumab therapy. The chain couples TRBV29-1 to TRBJ2-1; weak D call: TRBD1 (6 bases). This TCR derives from a human donor with multiple sclerosis. This material consisted of PBMCs, taken from a patient treated with natalizumab. The CDR3 nucleotides read TGCAGCGTCGCGCAAGGGGGCTCCTACAATGAGCAGTTCTTC. It specifies CSVAQGGSYNEQFF.